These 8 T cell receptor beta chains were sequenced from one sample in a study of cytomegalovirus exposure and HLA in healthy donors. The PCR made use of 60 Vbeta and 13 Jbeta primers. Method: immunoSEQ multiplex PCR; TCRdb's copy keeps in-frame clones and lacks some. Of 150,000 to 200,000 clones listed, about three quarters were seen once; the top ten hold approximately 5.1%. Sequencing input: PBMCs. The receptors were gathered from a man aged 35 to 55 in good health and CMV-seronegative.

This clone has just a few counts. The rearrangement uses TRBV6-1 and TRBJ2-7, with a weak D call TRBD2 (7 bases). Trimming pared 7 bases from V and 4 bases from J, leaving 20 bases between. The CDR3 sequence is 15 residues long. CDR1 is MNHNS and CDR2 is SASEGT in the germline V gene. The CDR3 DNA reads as TGTGCCAGCACCACGCCCCGGCGGGGGCGGTACGAGCAGTACTTC. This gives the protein CASTTPRRGRYEQYF.

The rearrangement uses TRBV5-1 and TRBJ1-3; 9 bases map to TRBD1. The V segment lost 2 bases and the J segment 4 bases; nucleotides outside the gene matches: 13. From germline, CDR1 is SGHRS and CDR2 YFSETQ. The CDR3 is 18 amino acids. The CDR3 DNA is TGCGCCAGCAGCTTACTGACTAAACAGGGGGCGCACGGAAACACCATATATTTT. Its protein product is CASSLLTKQGAHGNTIYF.

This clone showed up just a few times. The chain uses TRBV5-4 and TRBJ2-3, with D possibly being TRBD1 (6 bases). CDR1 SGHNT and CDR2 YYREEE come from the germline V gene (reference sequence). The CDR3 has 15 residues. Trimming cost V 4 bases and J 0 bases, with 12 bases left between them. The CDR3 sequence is CASSPPRGSTDTQYF. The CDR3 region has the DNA TGTGCCAGCAGCCCCCCCAGGGGCAGCACAGATACGCAGTATTTT.

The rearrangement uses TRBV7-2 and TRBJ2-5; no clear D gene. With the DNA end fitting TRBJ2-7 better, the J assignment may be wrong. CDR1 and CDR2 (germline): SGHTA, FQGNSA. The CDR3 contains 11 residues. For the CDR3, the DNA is TGTGCCAGCAGCTTTCGAAGCGAGCAGTACTTC. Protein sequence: CASSFRSEQYF.

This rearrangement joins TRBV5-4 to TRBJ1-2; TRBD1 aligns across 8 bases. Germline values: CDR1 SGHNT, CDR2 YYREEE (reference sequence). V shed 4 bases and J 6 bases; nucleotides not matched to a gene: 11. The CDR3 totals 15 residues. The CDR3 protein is CASSTGQELINGYTF. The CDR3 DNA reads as TGTGCCAGCAGCACGGGACAGGAGTTGATAAATGGCTACACCTTC.

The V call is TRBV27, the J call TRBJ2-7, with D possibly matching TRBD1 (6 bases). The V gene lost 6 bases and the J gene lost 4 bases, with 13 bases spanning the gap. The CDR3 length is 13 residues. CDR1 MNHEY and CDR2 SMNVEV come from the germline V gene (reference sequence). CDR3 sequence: CASSPGQTYEQYF. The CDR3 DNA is TGTGCCAGCAGCCCGGGACAAACTTACGAGCAGTACTTC.

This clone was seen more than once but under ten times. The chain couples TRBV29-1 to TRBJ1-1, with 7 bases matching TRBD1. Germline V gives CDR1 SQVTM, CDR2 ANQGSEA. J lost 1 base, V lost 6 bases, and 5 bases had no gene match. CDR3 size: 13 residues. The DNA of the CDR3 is TGCAGCGTGGCGACAGGGCGGAACACTGAAGCTTTCTTT. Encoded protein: CSVATGRNTEAFF. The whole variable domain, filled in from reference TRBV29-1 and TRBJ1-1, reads SAVISQKPSRDICQRGTSLTIQCQVDSQVTMMFWYRQQPGQSLTLIATANQGSEATYESGFVIDKFPISRPNLTFSTLTVSNMSPEDSSIYLCSVATGRNTEAFFGQGTRLTVV.

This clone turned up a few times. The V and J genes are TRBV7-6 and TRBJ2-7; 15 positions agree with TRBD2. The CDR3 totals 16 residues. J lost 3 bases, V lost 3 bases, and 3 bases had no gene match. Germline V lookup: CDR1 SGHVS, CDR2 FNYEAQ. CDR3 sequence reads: CASSLGLAGGLYEQYF. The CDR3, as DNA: TGTGCCAGCAGCTTGGGACTAGCGGGAGGACTCTACGAGCAGTACTTC.